The 20 T cell receptor beta chains below were found in one sample sequenced in a study of OX40 agonist ivuxolimab in advanced cancers. Sequenced by immunoSEQ multiplex PCR; TCRdb stores in-frame clones only, minus some. Of 75,000 to 80,000 clones listed, around 80% are singletons. Material: CD4+ or CD8+ T cells sorted from blood, obtained in a trial of the OX40 agonist ivuxolimab. These TCRs come from an adult with an advanced solid tumor such as melanoma, head and neck, liver or kidney cancer.

The CDR3 loop is CASSLGQASELFF. CDR3 in DNA: TGTGCCAGCAGCTTAGGCCAGGCCTCTGAGCTGTTTTTT. The chain carries TRBV7-8 and TRBJ2-2, with D hard to call. Looked up from germline, CDR1 is SGHVS and CDR2 is FQNEAQ. This CDR3 contains 13 residues. Deletions cut 1 base from V and 11 bases from J, with 11 bases between.

The gene calls are TRBV10-1 and TRBJ2-3; maybe TRBD2 (7 bases). This CDR3 has 14 residues. V was shortened by 1 base and J by 8 bases, with 13 bases between the two germline ends. Per the germline V gene, CDR1 is WNHNN and CDR2 is SYGVQD (reference sequence). The CDR3 here is CASSEYLGGGTQYF. CDR3 nucleotides: TGCGCCAGCAGTGAGTACCTGGGAGGGGGTACGCAGTATTTT.

The chain has TRBV29-1 and TRBJ2-3; 10 bases align to TRBD2. V was pared by 7 bases and J by 4 bases, with 11 bases of the junction left unmatched. CDR3 length: 15 residues. Germline CDR1 SQVTM, CDR2 ANQGSEA. The CDR3 region is CSALELAGLADTQYF. CDR3 in DNA: TGCAGCGCTCTTGAACTAGCGGGGCTCGCAGATACGCAGTATTTT.

This clone turned up a few times. The chain links TRBV7-2 to TRBJ1-1; 8 nucleotides line up with TRBD1. CDR1 is SGHTA, CDR2 FQGNSA, per germline. The CDR3 loop spans 15 amino acids. The V segment lost 4 bases and the J segment 1 base; nucleotides outside the gene matches: 5. DNA for the CDR3: TGTGCCAGCAGCTCGCAGGGGGCAGGGAACACTGAAGCTTTCTTT. Translation: CASSSQGAGNTEAFF. Full variable domain (rest looked up from reference TRBV7-2 and TRBJ1-1): GAGVSQSPSNKVTEKGKDVELRCDPISGHTALYWYRQSLGQGLEFLIYFQGNSAPDKSGLPSDRFSAERTGGSVSTLTIQRTQQEDSAVYLCASSSQGAGNTEAFFGQGTRLTVV.

The chain has TRBV7-2 and TRBJ2-1; D gene uncertain. Per germline, CDR1 SGHTA and CDR2 FQGNSA. This CDR3 is 12 amino acids long. V gave up 4 bases and J gave up 8 bases, with 9 bases separating them. The CDR3 is CASSSNRDEQFF. The CDR3 DNA is TGTGCCAGCAGCTCAAACCGCGATGAGCAGTTCTTC.

This clone was seen a handful of times. This sequence joins TRBV11-3 and TRBJ2-7, with TRBD1 as a possible D gene (5 bases). V dropped 5 bases and J dropped 2 bases, with 16 bases sitting between them. In germline, CDR1 is SGHNT, CDR2 YENEEA. The CDR3 is made up of 15 amino acids. In DNA, the CDR3 is TGTGCCAGCAGCCTGGGGCGCCAAAACACCTACGAGCAGTACTTC. Encoded protein: CASSLGRQNTYEQYF. Together with reference TRBV11-3 and TRBJ2-7, the CDR3 gives the full variable domain: EAGVVQSPRYKIIEKKQPVAFWCNPISGHNTLYWYLQNLGQGPELLIRYENEEAVDDSQLPKDRFSAERLKGVDSTLKIQPAELGDSAVYLCASSLGRQNTYEQYFGPGTRLTVT.

The rearrangement uses TRBV6-5 and TRBJ1-6; tentative D call: TRBD1 (5 bases). V was pared by 7 bases and J by 9 bases, with 16 bases between. The CDR3 length is 14 residues. Germline V lookup: CDR1 MNHEY, CDR2 SVGAGI. CDR3 residues: CASTKGWGLSPLHF. The CDR3 region has the DNA TGTGCCAGCACAAAGGGTTGGGGCCTTTCACCCCTCCACTTT.

This chain uses TRBV6-6 with TRBJ2-5, with TRBD1 matching over 9 bases. This CDR3 contains 11 residues. The germline CDR1 and CDR2 sequences are MNHNY and SVGAGI (reference sequence). J was trimmed by 13 bases and V by 6 bases; bases with no gene match: 6. The CDR3 loop reads CASRGDRDRYF. The CDR3 DNA reads TGTGCCAGCAGAGGGGACAGGGATCGGTACTTC.

This chain joins TRBV7-9 and TRBJ2-3, with D possibly TRBD1 on 6 matching bases. CDR1 is SEHNR and CDR2 is FQNEAQ in the germline V gene (reference sequence). Trimming removed 7 bases from V and 2 bases from J, with 16 bases in between. This CDR3 has 15 amino acids. The CDR3 loop is CASTSQGSATDTQYF. CDR3 nucleotides: TGTGCCAGCACCTCTCAGGGGTCTGCCACAGATACGCAGTATTTT. The full variable domain, with the rest looked up from reference TRBV7-9 and TRBJ2-3, is DTGVSQNPRHKITKRGQNVTFRCDPISEHNRLYWYRQTLGQGPEFLTYFQNEAQLEKSRLLSDRFSAERPKGSFSTLEIQRTEQGDSAMYLCASTSQGSATDTQYFGPGTRLTVL.

The V call is TRBV7-2, the J call TRBJ1-2; unclear D gene. Trimming took off 5 bases at V and 8 bases at J, with 18 bases between the two ends. This CDR3 has 14 amino acids. Per the germline V gene, CDR1 is SGHTA and CDR2 is FQGNSA. The CDR3 protein is CASSPAGIFGGYTF. CDR3 DNA: TGTGCCAGCAGCCCGGCGGGGATTTTTGGGGGCTACACCTTC.

The chain carries TRBV14 and TRBJ2-1, with 9 bases identical to TRBD2. V was pared by 4 bases and J by 7 bases, with 11 bases of the junction left unmatched. There are 16 residues in the CDR3. Germline loops: CDR1 SGHDN, CDR2 FVKESK. The CDR3 spells CASSPLGGGARNEQFF. For the CDR3, the DNA is TGTGCCAGCAGCCCGCTCGGCGGGGGGGCCAGAAATGAGCAGTTCTTC.

V and J are TRBV5-1 and TRBJ1-1; D possibly corresponds to TRBD1 (5 bases). The CDR3 sequence is 14 residues long. CDR1 and CDR2 (germline): SGHRS, YFSETQ. V gave up 4 bases and J gave up 1 base, with 11 bases separating them. This CDR3 reads CASSTGTGNTEAFF. The CDR3 region has the DNA TGCGCCAGCAGCACAGGAACGGGGAACACTGAAGCTTTCTTT.

The V gene is TRBV30, the J gene TRBJ1-1; no definite D call. The CDR3 is 14 residues long. With 4 bases removed from V and 1 base from J, the gap between germline ends came to 13 bases. Germline assignment: CDR1 GTSNPN and CDR2 SVGIG (reference sequence). The CDR3 region has the DNA TGTGCCTGGACGAGAGGCAAACAGAACACTGAAGCTTTCTTT. It specifies CAWTRGKQNTEAFF.

In its sample, this clone was seen once. The chain employs TRBV2 and TRBJ1-2; no clear D gene. This CDR3 region has 15 residues. V shed 7 bases and J shed 8 bases, with 23 bases lying between them. Per the germline V gene, CDR1 is SNHLY and CDR2 is FYNNEI. CDR3 region: CASNGRDGSRDGYTF. For the CDR3, the DNA is TGTGCCAGCAATGGAAGAGACGGGTCTCGAGACGGCTACACCTTC. Full variable domain (rest looked up from reference TRBV2 and TRBJ1-2): EPEVTQTPSHQVTQMGQEVILRCVPISNHLYFYWYRQILGQKVEFLVSFYNNEISEKSEIFDDQFSVERPDGSNFTLKIRSTKLEDSAMYFCASNGRDGSRDGYTFGSGTRLTVV.

CDR3 residues: CASSSTGNSYGYTF. The DNA for the CDR3 is TGTGCCAGCAGCTCGACAGGGAATAGCTATGGCTACACCTTC. The V gene is TRBV5-4, the J gene TRBJ1-2, with 7 bases matching TRBD1. CDR3 length: 14 residues. Germline values: CDR1 SGHNT, CDR2 YYREEE (reference sequence). Unmatched junction bases numbered 6, after V lost 3 bases and J lost 4 bases.

The chain carries TRBV19 and TRBJ2-7; tentative D call: TRBD2 (6 bases). Germline V CDR1 and CDR2: LNHDA, SQIVND (reference sequence). This CDR3 has 15 amino acids. Trimming removed 5 bases from V and 0 bases from J, with 14 bases in between. CDR3: CASSPGGASSYEQYF. In DNA form, the CDR3 reads TGTGCCAGTAGTCCCGGAGGGGCTAGCTCCTACGAGCAGTACTTC.

The chain combines TRBV6-6 with TRBJ1-5, with TRBD1 identical over 8 bases. Germline CDR1 MNHNY, CDR2 SVGAGI (reference sequence). This CDR3 region has 15 residues. The junction had 8 bases not matched to a gene; V was cut back by 7 bases and J by 3 bases. The CDR3, as DNA: TGTGCCAGCATTCCCCGGACAGGGAACAATCAGCCCCAGCATTTT. It yields the protein CASIPRTGNNQPQHF.

The V and J genes are TRBV2 and TRBJ2-3; maybe TRBD2 (7 bases). Germline CDR1 and CDR2: SNHLY and FYNNEI. Trimming left V 8 bases short and J 3 bases short, with 21 bases between. This CDR3 spans 16 amino acids. The CDR3: CASARGGGGGTDTQYF. CDR3 DNA sequence: TGTGCCAGCGCGAGGGGGGGAGGAGGAGGGACAGATACGCAGTATTTT.

J is TRBJ2-7 and V is TRBV30, with D perhaps given as TRBD1 or TRBD2 (5 bases each). V was pared by 5 bases and J by 6 bases, with 17 bases between. Per germline, CDR1 GTSNPN and CDR2 SVGIG (reference sequence). The CDR3 covers 13 residues. This chain's CDR3 is CAWGGSRLSEQYF. The CDR3 DNA follows: TGTGCCTGGGGGGGTTCTAGGCTCTCCGAGCAGTACTTC.

The rearrangement links TRBV5-1 to TRBJ1-5; D is perhaps TRBD1 (5 bases). Deletions cut 4 bases from V and 2 bases from J, with 10 bases between. Germline V gives CDR1 SGHRS, CDR2 YFSETQ. The CDR3 is 14 amino acids. The CDR3 nucleotides are TGCGCCAGCAGCCCGGGGGAGGGCAATCAGCCCCAGCATTTT. It codes for CASSPGEGNQPQHF.